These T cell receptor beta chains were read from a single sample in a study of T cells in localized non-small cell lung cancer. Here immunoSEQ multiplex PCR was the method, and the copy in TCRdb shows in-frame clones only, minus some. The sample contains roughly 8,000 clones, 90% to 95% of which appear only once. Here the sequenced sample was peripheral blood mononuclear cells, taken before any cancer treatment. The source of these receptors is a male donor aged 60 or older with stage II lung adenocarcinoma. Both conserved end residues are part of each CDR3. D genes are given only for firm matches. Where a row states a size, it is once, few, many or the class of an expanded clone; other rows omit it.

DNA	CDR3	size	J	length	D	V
TGCAGCTTTGGCGGACAGGCGAACACTGAAGCTTTCTTT	CSFGGQANTEAFF	.	TRBJ1-1	13	TRBD1	TRBV29-1
TGTGCCAGCAGTCCAACACAGAACTATGGCTACACCTTC	CASSPTQNYGYTF	once	TRBJ1-2	13	.	TRBV5-4
TGTGCCAGCAGCTTAGGGACAGCTAACTATGGCTACACCTTC	CASSLGTANYGYTF	.	TRBJ1-2	14	.	TRBV11-2
TGTGCCAGCAGCCAAGTTTATCGGGGCCTATTTAACTATGGCTACACCTTC	CASSQVYRGLFNYGYTF	once	TRBJ1-2	17	.	TRBV14
TGCGCCAGCAGCCCCTCGATGGCAGATACGCAGTATTTT	CASSPSMADTQYF	.	TRBJ2-3	13	.	TRBV5-1
TGTGCCAGCAGTCGGCGGGGCTCAGATACGCAGTATTTT	CASSRRGSDTQYF	.	TRBJ2-3	13	.	TRBV6-5
TGTGCGATCGGTGCCGGGACAGGACTATCACCCCTCCACTTT	CAIGAGTGLSPLHF	.	TRBJ1-6	14	TRBD1	TRBV5-4
TGTGCCAGCAGCTTAAACGTAGAGACCCAGTACTTC	CASSLNVETQYF	.	TRBJ2-5	12	.	TRBV7-9
TGCGCCAGCGCCCAAGGGCCCAGGTCATCCTACAATGAGCAGTTCTTC	CASAQGPRSSYNEQFF	once	TRBJ2-1	16	.	TRBV5-1
TGTGCCAGCAGCCAGGTCCAGGGGATCTATGGCTACACCTTC	CASSQVQGIYGYTF	.	TRBJ1-2	14	.	TRBV14
TGCGCCAGCAGTACAGGGACAGGGGGAACCGGGGAGCTGTTTTTT	CASSTGTGGTGELFF	.	TRBJ2-2	15	TRBD1	TRBV10-2
TGTGCCATCAGTGAGCACAGGGGGCGCCTCGAGAACACTGAAGCTTTCTTT	CAISEHRGRLENTEAFF	.	TRBJ1-1	17	TRBD1	TRBV10-3
TGTGCCAGTAGTATAAGGGGGACCGATCAGCCCCAGCATTTT	CASSIRGTDQPQHF	.	TRBJ1-5	14	.	TRBV19
TGTGCCAGCAGCCGGGCAGAGAACACTGAAGCTTTCTTT	CASSRAENTEAFF	.	TRBJ1-1	13	.	TRBV14
TGTGCCAGCAGCGGGGGTTTCAATCAGCCCCAGCATTTT	CASSGGFNQPQHF	.	TRBJ1-5	13	.	TRBV7-2